This is a list of T cell receptor beta chains from one sample in a study of vaccination effects on CD4 cells after COVID-19. Antigens for these TCRs are unknown. Data came from immunoSEQ multiplex PCR; TCRdb stores just in-frame clones and leaves some out. Here the sample spans about 27,000 clones, over 65% being singletons. This material consisted of CD4+ T cells from PBMCs cultured with HCoV-NL63 spike peptides, taken before COVID-19 vaccination. The source is a human donor who received a COVID-19 vaccine. Each CDR3 is given without its conserved first and last residue.

v_gene,CDR3aa
TRBV2,ASSERGNSGNTIY
TRBV18,ASSPIEDYGYT
TRBV4-1,ASSQMKGNYNEQF
TRBV10-3,AISESGEGFDQF
TRBV18,ASSPETGGGDTQY
TRBV7-2,ASSLLRGGQKETQY
TRBV18,ASSPPGLAGGLLNEQF
TRBV18,ASSATQYEQY
TRBV18,ASSAGQVGIHNEQF
TRBV28,ASRGLTGANSGANVLT
TRBV5-4,ASSSAGTGIGGYT
TRBV18,ASSPLGLAEYNEQF
TRBV2,ASSDVVDSPYEQY
TRBV15,ATSRYGTGVSYEQY
TRBV6-5,ASSYDYAVNTEAF
TRBV7-8,ASSLAASGSHLRV